Each of the 15 T cell receptor beta chains below was sequenced from the same sample in a study of T cells in Graves' hyperthyroidism and ophthalmopathy. The source material, RNA transcripts, was used to amplify TCR beta CDR3 regions. The HTBI primer set drove a first-round RT-PCR of the TCR CDR3. TCRdb re-derived calls from the multiplex PCR reads in MiXCR, one entry per CDR3 protein. The top ten clones hold 65% to 80% of a sample with about 130,000 distinct CDR3 sequences, 22% of them seen once. Sequencing was performed on blood. The receptor set was obtained from a woman in her 50s with Graves' hyperthyroidism that later progressed to Graves' ophthalmopathy.

This clonotype has more than one count but fewer than ten. The chain is built from TRBV20-1 and TRBJ2-1; D is unresolved. The germline V gene encodes CDR1 DFQATT and CDR2 SNEGSKA (reference sequence). V was trimmed by 1 base and J by 1 base, leaving 11 bases between them. The CDR3 runs 15 residues. Here the CDR3 reads CSARASRASYNEQFF. For the CDR3, the DNA is TGCAGTGCTAGAGCGTCGAGAGCATCCTACAATGAGCAGTTCTTC.

This clonotype came up many times. This rearrangement joins TRBV7-2 to TRBJ2-5, with D perhaps matching TRBD2 (5 bases). Trimming removed 1 base from V and 5 bases from J, with 11 bases in between. This CDR3 has 14 residues. In germline, CDR1 is SGHTA, CDR2 FQGNSA. CDR3 sequence reads: CASSLGGYDETQYF. CDR3 sequence (DNA): TGTGCCAGCAGCTTAGGCGGGTACGACGAGACCCAGTACTTC. Looking up the rest from reference TRBV7-2 and TRBJ2-5 gives the full variable domain: GAGVSQSPSNKVTEKGKDVELRCDPISGHTALYWYRQSLGQGLEFLIYFQGNSAPDKSGLPSDRFSAERTGGSVSTLTIQRTQQEDSAVYLCASSLGGYDETQYFGPGTRLLVL.

Many counts were recorded for this clonotype. The V gene is TRBV2, the J gene TRBJ1-5; 11 positions match TRBD1. Germline lookup yields CDR1 SNHLY and CDR2 FYNNEI. The V segment lost 5 bases and the J segment 7 bases; nucleotides outside the gene matches: 7. The CDR3 is 15 amino acids. The CDR3 DNA reads as TGTGCCAGCAGTCGCCGGGACAGGGGGTTCCAGCCCCAGCATTTT. Amino acid sequence: CASSRRDRGFQPQHF.

The chain joins TRBV25-1 to TRBJ2-3; TRBD2 agrees at 10 bases. Germline assignment: CDR1 MGHDK and CDR2 SYGVNS. V lost 5 bases to trimming and J lost 0 bases; unmatched junction nucleotides: 5. There are 16 residues in the CDR3. CDR3 sequence reads: CASSRPSGSSTDTQYF. CDR3 in DNA: TGTGCCAGCAGTCGTCCTAGCGGGAGCAGCACAGATACGCAGTATTTT.

This chain links TRBV18 with TRBJ1-1; D is uncertain. V shed 3 bases and J shed 1 base, with 15 bases lying between them. Germline V CDR1 and CDR2: KGHSH, LQKENI. The CDR3 covers 16 residues. In DNA, the CDR3 is TGTGCCAGCTCACCGCTTATCGGAAGGGAGAACACTGAAGCTTTCTTT. This gives the protein CASSPLIGRENTEAFF. Together with reference TRBV18 and TRBJ1-1, the CDR3 gives the full variable domain: NAGVMQNPRHLVRRRGQEARLRCSPMKGHSHVYWYRQLPEEGLKFMVYLQKENIIDESGMPKERFSAEFPKEGPSILRIQQVVRGDSAAYFCASSPLIGRENTEAFFGQGTRLTVV.

This chain uses TRBV7-2 with TRBJ1-2; no clear D. The CDR3 runs 14 residues. In germline, CDR1 is SGHTA, CDR2 FQGNSA. Trimming took 4 bases from V and 4 from J, leaving 13 bases between them. This chain's CDR3 is CASSYAGTFYGYTF. The CDR3 DNA reads as TGTGCCAGCAGCTACGCAGGCACCTTCTATGGCTACACCTTC. Full variable domain (rest looked up from reference TRBV7-2 and TRBJ1-2): GAGVSQSPSNKVTEKGKDVELRCDPISGHTALYWYRQSLGQGLEFLIYFQGNSAPDKSGLPSDRFSAERTGGSVSTLTIQRTQQEDSAVYLCASSYAGTFYGYTFGSGTRLTVV.

This clonotype was counted a few times. DNA for the CDR3: TGTGCCAGCAGATGGGGAGGGGGGGGTGTTACCCAGTACTTC. It is translated as CASRWGGGGVTQYF. This chain connects TRBV7-2 to TRBJ2-5, with D possibly TRBD2 on 7 matching bases. Trimming removed 6 bases at V and 8 bases at J, with 19 bases between. The V gene's germline CDR1 is SGHTA and CDR2 FQGNSA. The length of the CDR3 is 14 residues.

The chain is built from TRBV19 and TRBJ2-5; no clear D. The CDR3 is made up of 12 amino acids. CDR1 LNHDA and CDR2 SQIVND come from the germline V gene (reference sequence). V gave up 6 bases and J gave up 3 bases, with 8 bases separating them. Here the CDR3 reads CASSFPEETQYF. CDR3 sequence (DNA): TGTGCCAGTAGCTTCCCCGAAGAGACCCAGTACTTC.

This clonotype was recorded many times. This chain joins TRBV28 and TRBJ2-5; D remains unclear. Between the trimmed V and J ends, which lost 2 bases and 1 base, there was a span of 11 bases. The CDR3 length is 15 residues. Germline V gene lookup returns CDR1 MDHEN and CDR2 SYDVKM. CDR3 sequence reads: CASSLGGPRQETQYF. DNA of the CDR3: TGTGCCAGCAGTTTAGGCGGACCCCGCCAAGAGACCCAGTACTTC.

This clonotype was observed many times. The chain carries TRBV20-1 and TRBJ2-5; 9 nucleotides agree with TRBD2. Germline V gene lookup returns CDR1 DFQATT and CDR2 SNEGSKA (reference sequence). CDR3 size: 15 residues. The ends lost 2 bases at V and 2 bases at J; junction bases unmatched: 6. The CDR3 DNA sequence: TGCAGTGCTAGACAGACTAGCGGAATACAAGAGACCCAGTACTTC. Protein product: CSARQTSGIQETQYF.

The table lists this clonotype with a few counts. The J gene is TRBJ2-1, the V gene TRBV19; D might be TRBD1 (6 bases). Trimming removed 0 bases at V and 0 bases at J, with 6 bases between. CDR1 LNHDA and CDR2 SQIVND come from the germline V gene (reference sequence). The CDR3 has 15 residues. CDR3 in DNA: TGTGCCAGTAGTATAGACAGGGGCTCCTACAATGAGCAGTTCTTC. Translating it yields CASSIDRGSYNEQFF.

The V gene is TRBV15, the J gene TRBJ1-4, with TRBD1 matching over 9 bases. This CDR3 spans 15 amino acids. The V and J ends lost 1 base and 5 bases, in that order; junction bases with no gene match: 2. Per the germline V gene, CDR1 is LNHNV and CDR2 is YYDKDF (reference sequence). The CDR3 region is CATSRAGTGNEKLFF. CDR3 coding DNA: TGTGCCACCAGCAGAGCCGGGACAGGGAATGAAAAACTGTTTTTT.

The chain couples TRBV6-1 to TRBJ2-3; tentatively, D is TRBD2 (6 bases). Looked up from germline, CDR1 is MNHNS and CDR2 is SASEGT. The CDR3 is 15 residues long. V was pared by 5 bases and J by 3 bases, with 15 bases between. CDR3 loop: CASSTESGRTDTQYF. The CDR3 DNA is TGTGCCAGCAGTACCGAAAGTGGGAGGACAGATACGCAGTATTTT.

This clonotype was counted ten times or more. The rearrangement joins TRBV7-9 to TRBJ1-1; perhaps TRBD1 as D (6 bases). CDR3 length equals 18 residues. V was pared by 1 base and J by 1 base, with 19 bases between. Germline assignment: CDR1 SEHNR and CDR2 FQNEAQ (reference sequence). The CDR3 sequence is CASSLGGDTRDPNTEAFF. DNA for the CDR3: TGTGCCAGCAGCTTAGGCGGGGACACCAGGGACCCGAACACTGAAGCTTTCTTT.

This clonotype has just a few counts. The rearrangement joins TRBV12-3 or TRBV12-4 to TRBJ2-5; TRBD2 agrees at 7 bases. This CDR3 region has 14 residues. The ends lost 3 bases at V and 2 bases at J; junction bases unmatched: 3. This chain's CDR3 is CASSFGGSQETQYF. The CDR3 nucleotides read TGTGCCAGCAGTTTCGGCGGGAGTCAAGAGACCCAGTACTTC.